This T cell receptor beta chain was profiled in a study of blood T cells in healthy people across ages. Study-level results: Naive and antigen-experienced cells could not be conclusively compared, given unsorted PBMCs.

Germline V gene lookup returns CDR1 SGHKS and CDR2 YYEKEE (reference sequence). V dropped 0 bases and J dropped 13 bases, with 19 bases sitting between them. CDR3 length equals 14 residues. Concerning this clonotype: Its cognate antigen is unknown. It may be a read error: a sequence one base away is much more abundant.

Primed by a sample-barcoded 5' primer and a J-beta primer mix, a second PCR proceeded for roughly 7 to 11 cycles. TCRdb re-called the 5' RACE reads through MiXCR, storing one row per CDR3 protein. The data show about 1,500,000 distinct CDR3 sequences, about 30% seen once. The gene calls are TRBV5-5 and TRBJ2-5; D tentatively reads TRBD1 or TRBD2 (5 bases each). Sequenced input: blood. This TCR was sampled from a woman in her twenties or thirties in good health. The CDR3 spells CASSLGLTRGAGYF. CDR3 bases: TGTGCCAGCAGCTTGGGGCTAACGAGGGGCGCAGGGTACTTC.